This T cell receptor (beta chain) derives from a study of blood T cells in healthy people across ages. Study context: Through template switching, about one barcoded beta molecule was captured per two T cells, as measured in model experiments. Broader study findings: Observed TCR beta diversity per million T cells went down as age went up. This fall followed a roughly linear course with age. A strong correlation was seen between TCR beta diversity and naive T cell percentage.

Turning to this clonotype: Its matching antigen is unknown.

With V trimmed by 5 bases and J by 8 bases, 14 bases remained unmatched. This CDR3 has 15 amino acids. Germline lookup yields CDR1 LNHDA and CDR2 SQIVND (reference sequence). PCR was performed a second time for roughly 7 to 12 cycles using a sample-barcoded 5' primer and a J-beta primer mix. Carrying 12 random nucleotides, a template-switch adaptor labeled each individual cDNA molecule. TCRdb recomputed calls from the 5' RACE reads with MiXCR, one row per CDR3 protein. The top ten hold about a third of the sample, which has some 640,000 distinct CDR3 sequences, roughly 50% seen once. The V gene is TRBV19, the J gene TRBJ1-1; 7 bases are a match to TRBD1. The sample consisted of blood. This receptor was obtained from a woman aged 55-70 years in good health. This chain's CDR3 is CASSLKGTALIEAFF. The CDR3 region has the DNA TGTGCCAGTAGTCTGAAAGGGACAGCTCTCATAGAAGCTTTCTTT.